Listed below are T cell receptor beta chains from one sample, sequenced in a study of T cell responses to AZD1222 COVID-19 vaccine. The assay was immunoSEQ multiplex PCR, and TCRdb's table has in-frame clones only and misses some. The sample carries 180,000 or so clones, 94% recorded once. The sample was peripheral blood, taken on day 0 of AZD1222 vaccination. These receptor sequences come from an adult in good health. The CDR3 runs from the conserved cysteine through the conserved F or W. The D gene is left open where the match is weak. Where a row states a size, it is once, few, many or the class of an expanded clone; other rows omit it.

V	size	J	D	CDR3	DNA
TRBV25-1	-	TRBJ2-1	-	CASSFYAGYEQFF	TGTGCCAGCAGTTTCTACGCGGGCTATGAGCAGTTCTTC
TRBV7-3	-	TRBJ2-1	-	CASSSRWGYEQFF	TGTGCCAGCAGCTCGCGGTGGGGGTATGAGCAGTTCTTC
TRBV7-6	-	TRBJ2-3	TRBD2	CASSLGLAGGDTQYF	TGTGCCAGCAGCTTAGGACTAGCGGGAGGAGATACGCAGTATTTT
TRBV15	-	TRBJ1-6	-	CATSRDAAPLHF	TGTGCCACCAGCAGAGATGCGGCACCCCTCCACTTT
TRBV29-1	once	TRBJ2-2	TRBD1	CSVARTGVTGELFF	TGCAGCGTCGCCCGGACAGGGGTCACCGGGGAGCTGTTTTTT
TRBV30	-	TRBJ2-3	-	CAWSPRDTQYF	TGTGCCTGGAGTCCAAGAGATACGCAGTATTTT
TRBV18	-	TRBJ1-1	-	CASSPVILTANEAFF	TGTGCCAGCTCACCGGTCATCCTAACCGCGAATGAAGCTTTCTTT
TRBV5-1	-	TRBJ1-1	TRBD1	CASRRQGQAFF	TGCGCCAGCAGGAGACAGGGACAAGCTTTCTTT
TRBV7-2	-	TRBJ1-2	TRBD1	CASSSTGVVGGYTF	TGTGCCAGCAGCTCGACAGGGGTGGTAGGGGGCTACACCTTC
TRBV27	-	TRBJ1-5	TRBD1	CASSPGTGVWQPQHF	TGTGCCAGCAGTCCCGGGACAGGGGTTTGGCAGCCCCAGCATTTT
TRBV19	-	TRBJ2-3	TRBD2	CASSTGYGGRPYGTDTQYF	TGTGCCAGTAGTACAGGGTACGGCGGGAGGCCCTATGGCACAGATACGCAGTATTTT
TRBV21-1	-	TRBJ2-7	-	CASSRLTGENYEQYF	TGTGCCAGCAGCAGACTGACAGGGGAGAACTACGAGCAGTACTTC
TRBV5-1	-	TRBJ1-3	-	CASSLGPTGEGISGNTIYF	TGCGCCAGCAGCTTGGGACCAACCGGCGAAGGGATCTCTGGAAACACCATATATTTT
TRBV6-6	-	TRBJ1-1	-	CASSYREKAFF	TGTGCCAGCAGTTACAGGGAGAAAGCTTTCTTT
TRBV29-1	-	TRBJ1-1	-	CSVNRIDRLGTEAFF	TGCAGCGTCAACAGAATAGACAGGCTGGGGACTGAAGCTTTCTTT
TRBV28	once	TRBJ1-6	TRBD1	CASRQGVGVGSPLHF	TGTGCCAGCAGACAGGGGGTGGGGGTAGGGTCACCCCTCCACTTT
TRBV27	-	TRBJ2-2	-	CASSSFLSKSVTGELFF	TGTGCCAGCAGTTCCTTCTTGTCTAAGTCGGTAACCGGGGAGCTGTTTTTT
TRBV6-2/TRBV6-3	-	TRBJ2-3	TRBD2	CASSYSTSGRDTQYF	TGTGCCAGCAGTTACTCGACTAGCGGGAGAGATACGCAGTATTTT
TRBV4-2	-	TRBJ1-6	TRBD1	CASSQAGGGSPLHF	TGTGCCAGCAGCCAAGCAGGGGGTGGTTCACCCCTCCACTTT
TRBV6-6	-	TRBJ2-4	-	CASIGELAKNIQYF	TGTGCCAGCATCGGAGAGCTAGCCAAAAACATTCAGTACTTC
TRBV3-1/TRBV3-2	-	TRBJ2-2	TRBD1	CASTSRFGQGQTGELFF	TGTGCCAGCACCTCAAGGTTCGGACAGGGCCAGACCGGGGAGCTGTTTTTT
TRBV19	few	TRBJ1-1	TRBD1	CASSDRGYLNTEAFF	TGTGCCAGTAGCGACAGGGGGTATTTGAACACTGAAGCTTTCTTT
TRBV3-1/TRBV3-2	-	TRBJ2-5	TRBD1	CASSHGTGGKTQYF	TGTGCCAGCAGCCACGGGACAGGGGGGAAGACCCAGTACTTC
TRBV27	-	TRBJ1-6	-	CASTQGENNSPLHF	TGTGCCAGCACCCAAGGGGAGAATAATTCACCCCTCCACTTT
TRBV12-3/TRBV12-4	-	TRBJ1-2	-	CASSLGTYGYTF	TGTGCCAGCAGTTTGGGGACCTATGGCTACACCTTC
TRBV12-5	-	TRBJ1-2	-	CASGPDSRAGYTF	TGTGCTAGTGGCCCGGACAGTCGCGCTGGCTACACCTTC
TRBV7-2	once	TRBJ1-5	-	CASSLWSGGSQPQHF	TGTGCCAGCAGCTTATGGTCGGGGGGAAGTCAGCCCCAGCATTTT
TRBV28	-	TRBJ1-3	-	CASSFLVTGNTIYF	TGTGCCAGCAGTTTTCTGGTAACTGGAAACACCATATATTTT
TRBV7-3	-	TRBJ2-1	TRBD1	CASSPRTGSSYNEQFF	TGTGCCAGCAGTCCTAGGACAGGGAGCTCCTACAATGAGCAGTTCTTC
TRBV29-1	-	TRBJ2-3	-	CSVVVRGGTDTQYF	TGCAGCGTTGTCGTTAGGGGTGGCACAGATACGCAGTATTTT
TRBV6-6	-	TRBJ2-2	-	CASHPPPGELFF	TGTGCCAGTCACCCCCCACCCGGGGAGCTGTTTTTT
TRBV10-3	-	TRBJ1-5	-	CASKQGAEQPQHF	TGTGCCAGCAAACAGGGCGCGGAGCAGCCCCAGCATTTT
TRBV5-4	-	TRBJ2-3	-	CASSWTGTGAPDTQYF	TGTGCCAGCAGCTGGACCGGGACTGGGGCCCCAGATACGCAGTATTTT
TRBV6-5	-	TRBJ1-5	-	CASSTGIYSNQPQHF	TGTGCCAGCAGTACCGGGATCTATAGCAATCAGCCCCAGCATTTT
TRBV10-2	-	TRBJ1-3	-	CATTSTTRNTIYF	TGCGCCACCACAAGTACTACCCGAAACACCATATATTTT
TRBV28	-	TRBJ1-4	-	CASSLTHGLMGKLFF	TGTGCCAGCAGTTTAACCCATGGACTAATGGGAAAACTGTTTTTT